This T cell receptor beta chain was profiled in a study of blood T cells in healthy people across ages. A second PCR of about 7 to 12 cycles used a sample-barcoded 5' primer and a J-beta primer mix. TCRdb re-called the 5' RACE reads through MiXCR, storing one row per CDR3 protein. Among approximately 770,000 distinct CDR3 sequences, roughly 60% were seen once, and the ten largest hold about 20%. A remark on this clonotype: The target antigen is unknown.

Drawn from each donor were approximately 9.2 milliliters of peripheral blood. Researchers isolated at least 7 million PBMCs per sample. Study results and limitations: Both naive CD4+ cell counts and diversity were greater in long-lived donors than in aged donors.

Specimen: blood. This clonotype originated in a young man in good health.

In DNA form, the CDR3 reads TGTGCCAGCAGCTTAAATTCTCCGGTCCAGGGAAATGATGGCTACACCTTC. This codes for CASSLNSPVQGNDGYTF. The V gene is TRBV7-2, the J gene TRBJ1-2, with a tentative D call TRBD1 (5 bases). The CDR3 runs to 17 residues. V shed 2 bases and J shed 6 bases, with 22 bases lying between them. Germline V gene data show CDR1 as SGHTA and CDR2 as FQGNSA.